This TCR beta chain was sequenced for a study of cytomegalovirus exposure and HLA in healthy donors. Whole-study findings and limits: What TCR beta sequences reportedly achieved was accurate prediction of HLA-A and HLA-B alleles in most subjects. Later analysis suggested most CMV-associated TCR beta chains were HLA-restricted. Exclusion applied to some V segments, including TRBV6-2 and TRBV6-3, as they were indistinguishable.

In the PCR, 60 Vbeta and 13 Jbeta primers were used. Sequencing used immunoSEQ multiplex PCR; TCRdb keeps in-frame clones, though not all of them. Of about 200,000 clones in the sample, approximately 80% were seen once. Germline CDR1 and CDR2: PRHDT and FYEKMQ (reference sequence). The CDR3 has 17 amino acids. V was shortened by 5 bases and J by 3 bases, with 22 bases between the two germline ends. Donors consisted of healthy bone marrow donors. Concerning this clone: Its antigen is not identified.

The V and J genes are TRBV13 and TRBJ1-1; weak D call: TRBD1 (6 bases). Sequences were obtained from PBMCs. The source of this sequence is a girl between 10 and 17 years old in good health and CMV-seronegative. The CDR3, as DNA: TGTGCCAGCAGCCCTTTTTTTGTCGTGAACAGGGACACTGAAGCTTTCTTT. Its protein is CASSPFFVVNRDTEAFF.